This section outlines one T cell receptor (beta chain) sequence together with its context. Its target antigen remains unknown. Base qualities were left out, and no much larger clone turns up one base away. Patients undergoing total pancreatectomy with islet autotransplantation (TPIAT) were the source of the chronic pancreatitis pancreas tissue. The chronic pancreatitis patients who were included had no known history of diabetes. For TCRbeta sequencing, genomic DNA was extracted directly from bulk pancreas tissue, without T cell sorting. Idiopathic chronic pancreatitis patients had no particular identified cause of disease. Pancreas tissues were collected consecutively from patients and organ donors at two US centers. Library preparation used the immunoSEQ multiplex PCR assay. The TCRbeta CDR3 region and adjacent sequences were amplified and sequenced from pancreatic genomic DNA. Per the source publication's procedure: Repertoire diversity was assessed as a mean normalized Shannon-Wiener index, together with productive clonality and counts of productive rearrangements. The nonparametric Mann-Whitney U test was used to compare repertoire metrics between the control and chronic pancreatitis groups. CDR3beta sequences with identical amino acid composition and length across subjects were defined as shared clonotypes. TCRdb obtained this table from immuneACCESS and retained in-frame rearrangements with V and J assigned. These tables miss some clones; where compared with another copy, unresolved V genes account for less than half of the shortfall, and the remainder is unexplained. V and J calls plus clone size are reproduced from that table; the DNA served to infer D and trimming. The sample table records approximately 2,000 clones; around four fifths of these occur just once. Approximately 17% of the sample is taken by the ten largest.

The data originate from a study of immune characteristics of hereditary and idiopathic chronic pancreatitis. About the investigation overall: Local pancreatic immune cells and TCRbeta repertoires were profiled in hereditary and idiopathic chronic pancreatitis and were compared with control organ donor pancreases. The gDNA-based approach was selected because the approach required minimal in vitro experimental manipulation of T cells infiltrating the pancreas. In total, about 5 control pancreases, roughly seven hereditary chronic pancreatitis pancreases and roughly six idiopathic chronic pancreatitis pancreases underwent TCRbeta sequencing.

The CDR3 runs 15 residues from the cysteine to the phenylalanine. Only the CDR3 region is kept as DNA, spanning 45 bases read in frame from base 1. CDR1 SGDLS and CDR2 YYNGEE were looked up in the germline V gene. From V the trimming removes 3 bases and from J it removes 4 bases, while the gene matches leave 7 bases of the junction unaccounted for. The paper's findings and limits, for the study overall: Vbeta-Jbeta gene family usage, including TRBV10, TRBV19, TRBV23 and TRBV5, differed between hereditary and idiopathic chronic pancreatitis. Numbers of productive TCR rearrangements correlated positively with disease severity scores among more than 10 chronic pancreatitis patients. Significantly increased TCRbeta repertoire diversity and reduced clonality were observed in both chronic pancreatitis groups relative to controls. Chronic pancreatitis caused by alcohol use was not included in the study. Because patient tissue could be obtained only at the time of TPIAT, immune findings may have been influenced by differences in disease duration.

Material: pancreas tissue with idiopathic chronic pancreatitis. Per the publication, the cell subset or site label means: chronic pancreatitis without an identified cause. The source of this sequence is a human donor with chronic pancreatitis. The chain employs TRBV9 and TRBJ2-5, with TRBD1 identical over 9 junction bases. The nucleotide sequence reads as follows: TGTGCCAGCAGCGAGGGACAGGGAGGCAGAGAGACCCAGTACTTC. Its product reads: CASSEGQGGRETQYF.